Presented here are 20 T cell receptor beta chains from one specimen sequenced in a study of Graves' ophthalmopathy and Graves' hyperthyroidism (dated by TCRdb to the late 2010s). The sequencing machine was an Illumina HiSeq 2000. TCR beta CDR3 regions were amplified from RNA transcripts for repertoire sequencing. The first round was an RT-PCR using HTBI primers with the Qiagen OneStep RT-PCR kit, and this first round was followed by a second-round multiplex PCR, then size selection and purification. Through fastp at Q25 and MiXCR, TCRdb rebuilt clones from the public reads, retaining in-frame beta chains. Merged by CDR3 protein, the rows form single entries marked with the most common genes and DNA. The sample data list more than 550,000 distinct CDR3 sequences, and about 40% of these were observed just once. The ten largest clonotypes hold more than 2.5% of the sample. The sequencing sample was made of peripheral blood. These TCRs come from an adult man with Graves' ophthalmopathy.

This clonotype was counted at least ten times. The rearrangement links TRBV19 to TRBJ1-5, with D unresolved. Trimming removed 7 bases at V and 1 base at J, with 11 bases between. The CDR3 is 14 residues long. Germline loops: CDR1 LNHDA, CDR2 SQIVND (reference sequence). The chain's CDR3 is CASNFPQSNQPQHF. CDR3 DNA sequence: TGTGCCAGTAATTTCCCACAGAGCAATCAGCCCCAGCATTTT. Full variable domain (outside the CDR3, taken from reference TRBV19 and TRBJ1-5): DGGITQSPKYLFRKEGQNVTLSCEQNLNHDAMYWYRQDPGQGLRLIYYSQIVNDFQKGDIAEGYSVSREKKESFPLTVTSAQKNPTAFYLCASNFPQSNQPQHFGDGTRLSIL.

This clonotype has a handful of counts. Its ends do not fully match the called genes, so a read error is possible. The rearrangement uses TRBV9 and TRBJ2-6; D gene uncertain. From germline, CDR1 is SGDLS and CDR2 YYNGEE. The CDR3 is 8 residues long. CDR3 bases: TGTGCCAGCAGCGTAGAGGGTTTC. It encodes CASSVEGF.

On this clonotype: This could be a read error, since a much larger clone is one nucleotide away. The V gene is TRBV7-3, the J gene TRBJ1-6; D unclear. The CDR3 contains 13 residues. From germline, CDR1 is SGHTA and CDR2 FQGTGA. The V gene lost 5 bases and the J gene lost 9 bases, with 11 bases spanning the gap. Here the CDR3 reads CASSQARGSPLHF. CDR3 sequence (DNA): TGTGCCAGCAGCCAAGCTCGAGGTTCACCCCTCCACTTT.

Many counts were recorded for this clonotype. The rearrangement links TRBV24-1 to TRBJ1-5; no clear D gene. CDR3 length equals 15 residues. Germline CDR1 reads KGHDR; CDR2 reads SFDVKD. The V end lost 3 bases, the J end lost 6 bases, and 14 bases lay between the germline ends. The CDR3 loop reads CATSDRREAGQPQHF. The DNA for the CDR3 is TGTGCCACCAGTGATCGCCGGGAGGCGGGTCAGCCCCAGCATTTT.

V gene TRBV6-6 combines with J gene TRBJ1-6; possible D gene TRBD1, 6 bases. Germline V gene lookup returns CDR1 MNHNY and CDR2 SVGAGI (reference sequence). Between the trimmed V and J ends, which lost 6 bases and 7 bases, there was a span of 19 bases. The CDR3 has 16 amino acids. DNA for the CDR3: TGTGCCAGCAGCTCTATAAGGGTTCAGGGGAATTCACCCCTCCACTTT. It codes for CASSSIRVQGNSPLHF.

This clonotype showed up just a few times. This chain joins TRBV6-6 and TRBJ2-5; D possibly corresponds to TRBD1 (6 bases). Germline V gene data show CDR1 as MNHNY and CDR2 as SVGAGI (reference sequence). This CDR3 has 15 residues. The V end was cut by 5 bases, the J end by 5 bases, with 18 bases between. The CDR3 DNA sequence: TGTGCCAGCAGTCCGGCTATACAGGGCGGGGAGACCCAGTACTTC. This codes for CASSPAIQGGETQYF.

This clonotype has more than one count but fewer than ten. The rearrangement links TRBV7-2 to TRBJ2-2; 11 nucleotides match TRBD2. From germline, CDR1 is SGHTA and CDR2 FQGNSA. This CDR3 has 16 residues. V shed 5 bases and J 5 bases; nucleotides not matched to a gene: 7. The CDR3 reads CASSQDASGRTGELFF. The DNA of the CDR3 is TGTGCCAGCAGCCAAGACGCTAGCGGGAGGACCGGGGAGCTGTTTTTT.

Remarks on this clonotype: One junction end disagrees with the germline gene, perhaps due to a read error. The chain carries TRBV10-3 and TRBJ1-5, with D perhaps matching TRBD1 (5 bases). The CDR3 covers 14 residues. Germline V gives CDR1 ENHRY, CDR2 SYGVKD. CDR3 region: CASSFGRAHQPQHF. The CDR3 DNA reads as TGTGCCAGCAGTTTCGGCAGGGCGCATCAGCCCCAGCATTTT.

A remark on this clonotype: A much larger clone differs by one base, so this may be a read error. The J gene is TRBJ2-5, the V gene TRBV11-1, with D perhaps TRBD2 (6 bases). Germline loops: CDR1 SGHAT, CDR2 FQDESV (reference sequence). The CDR3 is made up of 14 amino acids. V was cut by 5 bases and J by 2 bases, with 12 bases left in between. The CDR3 protein is CASSPHAGQETQYF. The CDR3 DNA reads TGTGCCAGCAGCCCTCACGCGGGGCAAGAGACCCAGTACTTC. Full variable domain (outside the CDR3, taken from reference TRBV11-1 and TRBJ2-5): EAEVAQSPRYKITEKSQAVAFWCDPISGHATLYWYRQILGQGPELLVQFQDESVVDDSQLPKDRFSAERLKGVDSTLKIQPAELGDSAMYLCASSPHAGQETQYFGPGTRLLVL.

The sample holds many counts of this clonotype. This rearrangement joins TRBV29-1 to TRBJ1-1, with a tentative D call TRBD1 (5 bases). Germline values: CDR1 SQVTM, CDR2 ANQGSEA. The CDR3 is made up of 12 amino acids. The germline V and J ends were trimmed by 6 bases and 1 base, with 9 bases remaining between them. The CDR3 protein is CSVAGRNTEAFF. The DNA of the CDR3 is TGCAGCGTGGCAGGGCGGAACACTGAAGCTTTCTTT.

The gene calls are TRBV30 and TRBJ2-3; tentatively, D is TRBD1 (6 bases). Looked up from germline, CDR1 is GTSNPN and CDR2 is SVGIG (reference sequence). This CDR3 has 13 amino acids. Trimming left V 7 bases short and J 0 bases short, with 11 bases between. The CDR3 loop reads CASGQMSTDTQYF. The CDR3 DNA follows: TGTGCCTCGGGACAAATGAGCACAGATACGCAGTATTTT.

This clonotype was seen at least ten times. The DNA for the CDR3 is TGTGCCAGCAGCCTGAGGGATATGACGGGATCACCCCTCCACTTT. The encoded protein is CASSLRDMTGSPLHF. The J gene is TRBJ1-6, the V gene TRBV5-5, with unresolved D. V lost 4 bases and J 10 bases, leaving 18 bases between the germline ends. The germline V gene has CDR1 SGHKS and CDR2 YYEKEE (reference sequence). This CDR3 has 15 amino acids.

J is TRBJ2-7 and V is TRBV29-1, with D perhaps given as TRBD1 or TRBD2 (5 bases each). The V gene lost 8 bases and the J gene lost 1 base, with 12 bases spanning the gap. CDR3 size: 12 residues. Per germline, CDR1 SQVTM and CDR2 ANQGSEA. CDR3 in amino acids: CSTRDRSYEQYF. The DNA of the CDR3 is TGCAGCACCCGGGACCGGTCCTACGAGCAGTACTTC.

At least ten counts were recorded for this clonotype. This chain uses TRBV4-3 with TRBJ2-7; 11 bases line up with TRBD2. V dropped 0 bases and J dropped 7; count of bases not matched to a gene: 8. The CDR3 has 16 amino acids. CDR1 is LGHNA, CDR2 YSLEER, per germline. This CDR3 is CASSQDWPSGGSEQYF. The CDR3, as DNA: TGCGCCAGCAGCCAAGATTGGCCTAGCGGGGGGTCGGAGCAGTACTTC.

This clonotype has a handful of counts. V and J are TRBV30 and TRBJ1-1; 9 positions match TRBD1. This CDR3 region has 14 residues. The germline V gene has CDR1 GTSNPN and CDR2 SVGIG (reference sequence). Trimming at V came to 5 bases and at J to 3 bases, leaving 7 bases not matched to a gene. The CDR3 region is CAWEDRGRDTEAFF. The CDR3 DNA is TGTGCCTGGGAGGACAGGGGAAGGGACACTGAAGCTTTCTTT.

Regarding this clonotype: A much larger clonotype is one base distant, so this may be a read error. The CDR3 DNA follows: TGTACCAGCACCGAGCCAGGGCGTAACACTGAAGCTTTCTTT. Protein product: CTSTEPGRNTEAFF. This chain joins TRBV2 and TRBJ1-1; maybe TRBD1 (5 bases). The germline gives CDR1 SNHLY, CDR2 FYNNEI. The CDR3 has 14 amino acids.

The chain is built from TRBV6-6 and TRBJ1-5; 9 bases line up with TRBD1. This CDR3 has 15 residues. V lost 2 bases, J lost 6 bases, and 5 bases stayed unmatched. CDR1 and CDR2 from the germline V gene are MNHNY and SVGAGI (reference sequence). The CDR3 nucleotides are TGTGCCAGCAGTTACGAGACAGGGGGGGCTCAGCCCCAGCATTTT. Protein product: CASSYETGGAQPQHF.

This clonotype has a single count. One junction end does not reproduce the germline sequence, and a read error may be involved. The chain has TRBV11-2 and TRBJ1-2, with 8 bases that match TRBD1. Germline CDR1 reads SGHAT; CDR2 reads FQNNGV. The CDR3 has 11 amino acids. The CDR3 nucleotides read TGTGCCAGCAGCACGACCCCGGGACAGGCGTTC. Protein product: CASSTTPGQAF.

The chain is built from TRBV29-1 and TRBJ1-1; D is uncertain. V lost 8 bases, J lost 1 base, and 17 bases lay in between. The CDR3 covers 14 residues. In germline, CDR1 is SQVTM, CDR2 ANQGSEA. The CDR3 DNA is TGCAGCTTCATCCCGAACCAGAAGAACACTGAAGCTTTCTTT. Its translation is CSFIPNQKNTEAFF.

The genes are TRBV29-1 and TRBJ1-1, with D hard to call. From germline, CDR1 is SQVTM and CDR2 ANQGSEA. This CDR3 spans 13 amino acids. Trimming took off 3 bases at V and 4 bases at J, with 12 bases between the two ends. CDR3 sequence (DNA): TGCAGCGTTGAGGTGGGGAAGGGCACTGAAGCTTTCTTT. Translated, it gives CSVEVGKGTEAFF.